Presented here are 18 T cell receptor beta chains from one specimen sequenced in a study of spatial heterogeneity in lung cancer. TCRdb re-called the 5' RACE reads through MiXCR, storing one row per CDR3 protein. The sample shows about 110,000 distinct CDR3 sequences, 11% of them seen only once. Time point in this sample: blood at routine non-recurrence follow-up after resection. Sequenced here: PBMCs, sampled at follow-up. The receptors stem from a female donor with early-stage non-small cell lung cancer.

This clonotype appeared once. The chain links TRBV12-3 or TRBV12-4 to TRBJ1-5; D is unclear. The CDR3 covers 13 residues. Between the trimmed V and J ends, which lost 3 bases and 4 bases, there was a span of 7 bases. The DNA of the CDR3 is TGTGCCAGCAGTTTGGGGTTTAATCAGCCCCAGCATTTT. Translating gives CASSLGFNQPQHF.

The sample holds a few counts of this clonotype. The V gene is TRBV5-1, the J gene TRBJ2-1; D is unresolved. This CDR3 contains 17 residues. CDR1 and CDR2 (germline): SGHRS, YFSETQ. V gave up 0 bases and J gave up 0 bases, with 13 bases separating them. The CDR3 is CASSLAPVVSSYNEQFF. The CDR3 DNA is TGCGCCAGCAGCTTGGCCCCGGTCGTGAGCTCCTACAATGAGCAGTTCTTC.

The chain is built from TRBV9 and TRBJ2-1; 7 positions match TRBD1. The CDR3 covers 15 residues. Trimming at V came to 3 bases and at J to 0 bases, leaving 3 bases not matched to a gene. Germline-derived CDR1 and CDR2 are SGDLS and YYNGEE. CDR3 nucleotides: TGTGCCAGCAGCGCGGGACAGAGCTCCTACAATGAGCAGTTCTTC. This codes for CASSAGQSSYNEQFF. Based on the CDR3 plus reference TRBV9 and TRBJ2-1, the full variable domain is DSGVTQTPKHLITATGQRVTLRCSPRSGDLSVYWYQQSLDQGLQFLIQYYNGEERAKGNILERFSAQQFPDLHSELNLSSLELGDSALYFCASSAGQSSYNEQFFGPGTRLTVL.

This clonotype has more than one count but fewer than ten. The J gene is TRBJ2-3, the V gene TRBV21-1; the table's D call, TRBD2, was not checked against the DNA. TRBV21-1 is a pseudogene segment. The CDR3 covers 17 residues. This CDR3 reads CASSKVRAGVPTDTQYF. The CDR3 nucleotides read TGTGCCAGCAGCAAAGTGCGAGCGGGCGTTCCCACAGATACGCAGTATTTT.

This clonotype has more than one count but fewer than ten. The V gene is TRBV27, the J gene TRBJ2-7; the D gene is possibly TRBD1 (5 bases). CDR1 and CDR2 from the germline V gene are MNHEY and SMNVEV (reference sequence). Trimming took off 5 bases at V and 3 bases at J, with 23 bases between the two ends. This CDR3 region has 17 residues. The CDR3 reads CASSPGHPGPLYYEQYF. The CDR3 region has the DNA TGTGCCAGCAGTCCCGGACACCCGGGCCCCCTCTACTACGAGCAGTACTTC.

The J gene is TRBJ1-2, the V gene TRBV6-2 or TRBV6-3, with a possible D match to TRBD1 (6 bases). The CDR3 spans 13 residues. V was clipped by 6 bases and J by 7 bases, with 15 bases between them. Germline-derived CDR1 and CDR2 are MNHEY and SVGEGT. The CDR3 is CASSPTGNRGYTF. In DNA, the CDR3 is TGTGCCAGCAGCCCTACAGGGAATCGTGGCTACACCTTC.

This clonotype was observed a few times. This chain uses TRBV6-6 with TRBJ2-5; TRBD2 aligns across 10 bases. The CDR3 totals 16 residues. V shed 6 bases and J 6 bases; nucleotides not matched to a gene: 13. Germline V gene sequence: CDR1 MNHNY, CDR2 SVGAGI (reference sequence). The CDR3 nucleotides are TGTGCCAGCAGCCCACCTTCAGCGGGAGGGCCCCAGACCCAGTACTTC. Residues: CASSPPSAGGPQTQYF.

This clonotype was seen many times. The rearrangement links TRBV20-1 to TRBJ2-5; possibly TRBD1 or TRBD2 for D (5 bases each). This CDR3 has 15 residues. Germline-derived CDR1 and CDR2 are DFQATT and SNEGSKA (reference sequence). V shed 2 bases and J shed 1 base, with 14 bases lying between them. CDR3 amino acids: CSARKPGTTQETQYF. CDR3 DNA: TGCAGTGCTAGAAAACCCGGGACGACCCAAGAGACCCAGTACTTC.

The chain has TRBV24-1 and TRBJ2-1; no clear D gene. V gave up 3 bases and J gave up 7 bases, with 12 bases separating them. The CDR3 is 14 residues long. In germline, CDR1 is KGHDR, CDR2 SFDVKD. The CDR3 DNA follows: TGTGCCACCAGTGATCCGCACCGGGCGAATGAGCAGTTCTTC. Encoded protein: CATSDPHRANEQFF.

Only a few counts were recorded for this clonotype. The chain is built from TRBV20-1 and TRBJ2-1; tentative D call: TRBD1 (5 bases). This CDR3 is 12 amino acids long. Deletions cut 0 bases from V and 8 bases from J, with 8 bases between. Germline CDR1 is DFQATT and CDR2 is SNEGSKA (reference sequence). CDR3 amino acids: CSARELGDEQFF. The CDR3 bases are TGCAGTGCTAGAGAGCTAGGGGATGAGCAGTTCTTC.

V is TRBV28 and J is TRBJ2-7; D is tentatively TRBD1 or TRBD2 (5 bases each). This CDR3 has 14 residues. The V end was cut by 7 bases, the J end by 2 bases, with 15 bases between. The germline CDR1 and CDR2 sequences are MDHEN and SYDVKM. Here the CDR3 DNA reads TGTGCCAGCACCCCGGACGGGGCTCCCTACGAGCAGTACTTC. Translation: CASTPDGAPYEQYF.

This clonotype was observed many times. The genes are TRBV29-1 and TRBJ2-2, with no clear D. The CDR3 is 13 amino acids. Trimming took 6 bases from V and 7 from J, leaving 15 bases between them. Germline loops: CDR1 SQVTM, CDR2 ANQGSEA. CDR3 coding DNA: TGCAGCGTCGCCCCTGGCGGCGGCGGGGAGCTGTTTTTT. The encoded protein is CSVAPGGGGELFF.

J is TRBJ1-2 and V is TRBV7-9, with D uncertain. This CDR3 is 15 amino acids long. Germline V gene data show CDR1 as SEHNR and CDR2 as FQNEAQ (reference sequence). Trimming shortened V by 2 bases and J by 1 base, and 11 bases separated the two germline ends. The CDR3 bases are TGTGCCAGCAGCTTATTCGGACCCCTTAACTATGGCTACACCTTC. This gives the protein CASSLFGPLNYGYTF.

This clonotype was counted only a few times. The chain joins TRBV29-1 to TRBJ2-5; D call uncertain. V lost 3 bases, J lost 1 base, and 15 bases lay in between. Germline loops: CDR1 SQVTM, CDR2 ANQGSEA. CDR3 length: 15 amino acids. The CDR3 DNA reads as TGCAGCGTTGATGCAGCTGGACGGTCCCAAGAGACCCAGTACTTC. Translating gives CSVDAAGRSQETQYF.

This clonotype appeared a few times. This chain uses TRBV6-2 or TRBV6-3 with TRBJ2-7, with no clear D. There are 13 residues in the CDR3. CDR1 is MNHEY, CDR2 SVGEGT, per germline. Trimming took off 6 bases at V and 4 bases at J, with 13 bases between the two ends. CDR3: CASRRPTSYEQYV. For the CDR3, the DNA is TGTGCCAGCAGGCGACCCACCTCATACGAGCAGTACGTC.

This clonotype was picked up a small number of times. At one end, the junction sequence differs from germline, possibly due to a read error. The CDR3 loop reads CASSSGTSGNRGQETQYF. The DNA for the CDR3 is TGTGCTAGCAGCTCTGGGACTAGCGGGAATAGGGGCCAAGAGACCCAGTACTTC. The chain is built from TRBV7-7 and TRBJ2-5; 13 nucleotides align to TRBD2. CDR3 length: 18 amino acids. Germline V gene lookup returns CDR1 SSHAT and CDR2 FNYEAQ (reference sequence).

This clonotype has only a few counts. The chain combines TRBV28 with TRBJ2-7; 9 bases agree with TRBD2. Germline-derived CDR1 and CDR2 are MDHEN and SYDVKM. The trim removed 5 bases at V and 0 bases at J, leaving 2 bases unmatched. This CDR3 is 14 amino acids long. The CDR3 loop reads CASSLAGPSYEQYF. CDR3 DNA: TGTGCCAGCAGTCTAGCGGGACCCTCCTACGAGCAGTACTTC.

There are a few counts of this clonotype. The chain has TRBV11-2 and TRBJ2-3; D is unclear. The CDR3 is 12 residues long. V shed 5 bases and J shed 2 bases, with 5 bases lying between them. CDR1 is SGHAT, CDR2 FQNNGV, per germline. CDR3 residues: CASSQYTDTQYF. In DNA, the CDR3 is TGTGCCAGCAGCCAGTACACAGATACGCAGTATTTT.